Shown below are 29 T cell receptor beta chains from a single sample sequenced in a study of OX40 agonist ivuxolimab in advanced cancers. Assay used: immunoSEQ multiplex PCR; TCRdb lists only in-frame clones, some missing. The table records 57,000 or so clones, 65% to 90% of them present only once. The source was CD4+ or CD8+ T cells sorted from blood, collected in a trial of the OX40 agonist ivuxolimab. The receptor source for this set is an adult with an advanced solid tumor such as melanoma, head and neck, liver or kidney cancer.

This rearrangement joins TRBV6-5 to TRBJ1-6; D gene ambiguous. Germline loops: CDR1 MNHEY, CDR2 SVGAGI. The CDR3 is made up of 14 amino acids. V was shortened by 6 bases and J by 5 bases, with 11 bases between the two germline ends. The CDR3 here is CASRPRMDNSPLHF. The CDR3 region has the DNA TGTGCCAGCAGGCCGAGGATGGATAATTCACCCCTCCACTTT.

The CDR3 DNA follows: TGTGCCAGCAGCTTAGACTATCACTCCTACAATGAGCAGTTCTTC. Residues: CASSLDYHSYNEQFF. The chain couples TRBV11-3 to TRBJ2-1; D ambiguous. V was pared by 0 bases and J by 0 bases, with 6 bases between. The germline V gene encodes CDR1 SGHNT and CDR2 YENEEA. This CDR3 spans 15 amino acids.

This clone appeared a few times. The gene calls are TRBV5-4 and TRBJ2-7; D gene uncertain. The CDR3 has 14 amino acids. Germline-derived CDR1 and CDR2 are SGHNT and YYREEE (reference sequence). V lost 2 bases and J lost 0, with 9 bases in between. For the CDR3, the DNA is TGTGCCAGCAGCTTTGGTACCAACTCCTACGAGCAGTACTTC. Translating it yields CASSFGTNSYEQYF.

The chain combines TRBV7-9 with TRBJ1-2, with D uncertain. The germline V gene has CDR1 SEHNR and CDR2 FQNEAQ (reference sequence). CDR3 length: 14 residues. With 5 bases removed from V and 6 bases from J, the gap between germline ends came to 16 bases. The CDR3 loop is CASSIMRHTDGYTF. The CDR3 DNA is TGTGCCAGCAGCATTATGAGGCATACGGATGGCTACACCTTC.

The chain recombines TRBV11-2 with TRBJ1-6, with unresolved D. Germline CDR1 reads SGHAT; CDR2 reads FQNNGV. V was trimmed by 1 base and J by 10 bases, leaving 11 bases between them. There are 14 residues in the CDR3. The CDR3 protein is CASSLVQEGSPLHF. CDR3 bases: TGTGCCAGCAGCTTAGTCCAGGAGGGATCACCCCTCCACTTT.

The chain joins TRBV7-2 to TRBJ1-4; D is undetermined. This CDR3 comprises 15 residues. Germline V CDR1 and CDR2: SGHTA, FQGNSA. Trimming shortened V by 2 bases and J by 0 bases, and 7 bases separated the two germline ends. The CDR3 spells CASSLSRTTNEKLFF. The CDR3 bases are TGTGCCAGCAGCTTAAGCAGAACAACTAATGAAAAACTGTTTTTT.

This clone was observed once. V usage is TRBV19 and J usage is TRBJ1-2, with no clear D. Germline V gene data show CDR1 as LNHDA and CDR2 as SQIVND (reference sequence). The CDR3 is 15 amino acids. Deletions cut 7 bases from V and 1 base from J, with 16 bases between. The DNA for the CDR3 is TGTGCCAGTACCCCTCCCTTAACAGATAACTATGGCTACACCTTC. Its translation: CASTPPLTDNYGYTF.

This sequence joins TRBV6-1 and TRBJ1-4; D is uncertain. Trimming stripped 4 bases from V and 3 bases from J, with 9 bases between. CDR3 length: 14 amino acids. The germline V gene encodes CDR1 MNHNS and CDR2 SASEGT. CDR3 bases: TGTGCCAGCAGTGGAGGAGGATCTAATGAAAAACTGTTTTTT. Translating gives CASSGGGSNEKLFF.

V usage is TRBV7-9 and J usage is TRBJ2-5; possibly TRBD1 or TRBD2 for D (6 bases each). The assigned J gene may be wrong: the sequence end matches TRBJ2-7 better. The germline CDR1 and CDR2 sequences are SEHNR and FQNEAQ (reference sequence). This CDR3 comprises 13 residues. The CDR3 spells CASSLRGLYEQYF. In nucleotides, the CDR3 is TGTGCCAGCAGCTTACGGGGGCTCTACGAGCAGTACTTC.

The rearrangement uses TRBV6-6 and TRBJ2-7; the D gene is possibly TRBD1 (6 bases). Trimming shortened V by 6 bases and J by 9 bases, and 21 bases separated the two germline ends. The CDR3 has 14 amino acids. Germline assignment: CDR1 MNHNY and CDR2 SVGAGI (reference sequence). As DNA, the CDR3 is TGTGCCAGCAGCCGGACAGCCGGACGGCAGGGGCAGTACTTC. This sequence encodes CASSRTAGRQGQYF.

The chain uses TRBV6-6 and TRBJ2-7; TRBD1 aligns across 8 bases. Germline CDR1 and CDR2: MNHNY and SVGAGI (reference sequence). After removal of 7 bases from V and 0 bases from J, the junction contained 8 bases not matched to a gene. The length of the CDR3 is 15 residues. This CDR3 is CASNPIQGGSYEQYF. In DNA form, the CDR3 reads TGTGCCAGCAACCCCATACAGGGGGGCTCCTACGAGCAGTACTTC.

V is TRBV2 and J is TRBJ2-7; D possibly uses TRBD1 or TRBD2 (5 bases each). Germline CDR1 SNHLY, CDR2 FYNNEI. V lost 7 bases and J lost 1, with 14 bases in between. The CDR3 loop spans 14 amino acids. The CDR3 loop reads CASTPRGVSYEQYF. CDR3 DNA sequence: TGTGCCAGCACCCCAAGAGGGGTTTCCTACGAGCAGTACTTC.

This chain uses TRBV10-3 with TRBJ2-5; TRBD2 might be the D (7 bases). CDR1 is ENHRY and CDR2 is SYGVKD in the germline V gene. CDR3 size: 15 residues. V lost 0 bases and J 4 bases, leaving 12 bases between the germline ends. The CDR3, as DNA: TGTGCCATCAGTGAGTCGATTGGGGGGGCAGAGACCCAGTACTTC. Translated, it gives CAISESIGGAETQYF.

CDR3 in amino acids: CASSRQGYSNYGYTF. The CDR3 nucleotides read TGTGCCAGCAGTCGACAGGGGTATTCTAACTATGGCTACACCTTC. The gene calls are TRBV27 and TRBJ1-2; 8 positions agree with TRBD1. The V segment lost 5 bases and the J segment 0 bases; nucleotides outside the gene matches: 5. CDR1 MNHEY and CDR2 SMNVEV come from the germline V gene (reference sequence). This CDR3 region has 15 residues.

This clone came up a few times. The chain uses TRBV19 and TRBJ2-2; 7 bases align to TRBD1. V dropped 3 bases and J dropped 5; count of bases not matched to a gene: 15. Germline CDR1 and CDR2: LNHDA and SQIVND (reference sequence). CDR3 length equals 18 residues. CDR3 sequence (DNA): TGTGCCAGTAGTATGCGTGGGACAGCTCTAAAGGGGACCGGGGAGCTGTTTTTT. It specifies CASSMRGTALKGTGELFF.

The chain combines TRBV28 with TRBJ2-7, with 12 bases fitting TRBD2. This CDR3 spans 16 amino acids. Germline V gene lookup returns CDR1 MDHEN and CDR2 SYDVKM. The V gene end was trimmed by 3 bases and the J gene end by 2 bases; junction bases not matched to a gene: 5. The CDR3, as DNA: TGTGCCAGCAGTTTGACTAGCGGGAGCGCCGCCTACGAGCAGTACTTC. This codes for CASSLTSGSAAYEQYF.

There are a few counts of this clone. The chain uses TRBV30 and TRBJ1-1; unclear D gene. The V end lost 3 bases, the J end lost 1 base, and 12 bases lay between the germline ends. Per germline, CDR1 GTSNPN and CDR2 SVGIG (reference sequence). The CDR3 sequence is 14 residues long. The CDR3 DNA reads as TGTGCCTGGAGAAGGCGTCCTCGGAACACTGAAGCTTTCTTT. It translates to CAWRRRPRNTEAFF.

The V gene is TRBV6-1, the J gene TRBJ2-7, with 8 nucleotides matching TRBD1. The CDR3 totals 15 residues. V shed 6 bases and J 2 bases; nucleotides not matched to a gene: 9. Germline V gives CDR1 MNHNS, CDR2 SASEGT. The CDR3 spells CASSDSGQGPYEQYF. CDR3 in DNA: TGTGCCAGCAGCGACTCTGGACAGGGACCCTACGAGCAGTACTTC.

The chain carries TRBV2 and TRBJ1-4, with a tentative D call TRBD1 (6 bases). The germline gives CDR1 SNHLY, CDR2 FYNNEI. V gave up 2 bases and J gave up 2 bases, with 9 bases separating them. The CDR3 runs to 15 residues. This CDR3 reads CASSERGGTNEKLFF. The CDR3 DNA reads as TGTGCCAGCAGTGAAAGAGGGGGTACTAATGAAAAACTGTTTTTT.

The chain carries TRBV29-1 and TRBJ1-2; a weak D match, TRBD1 (5 bases). Looked up from germline, CDR1 is SQVTM and CDR2 is ANQGSEA. V was cut by 4 bases and J by 3 bases, with 12 bases left in between. The CDR3 runs 13 residues. The CDR3 loop reads CSVAGHHHYGYTF. DNA of the CDR3: TGCAGCGTTGCCGGACATCACCACTATGGCTACACCTTC.

CDR3: CASSGGHLIGAFF. The CDR3 nucleotides read TGTGCCAGCAGCGGCGGACATCTGATCGGGGCTTTCTTT. The chain uses TRBV5-6 and TRBJ1-1, with D possibly matching TRBD1 (5 bases). The V gene's germline CDR1 is SGHDT and CDR2 YYEEEE. CDR3 length: 13 residues. V was pared by 4 bases and J by 11 bases, with 18 bases between.

This clone was counted only a few times. The rearrangement uses TRBV5-1 and TRBJ2-5; D is ambiguous. Trimming shortened V by 4 bases and J by 3 bases, and 13 bases separated the two germline ends. Germline CDR1 and CDR2: SGHRS and YFSETQ. There are 14 residues in the CDR3. This CDR3 is CASSPGTHEETQYF. The CDR3 bases are TGCGCCAGCAGCCCCGGCACCCACGAAGAGACCCAGTACTTC.

The rearrangement uses TRBV18 and TRBJ2-7; the match to TRBD1 covers 8 bases. This CDR3 region has 14 residues. Germline CDR1 reads KGHSH; CDR2 reads LQKENI. With 0 bases clipped from V and 3 bases from J, the junction kept 1 base outside the gene matches. The CDR3 is CASSPPTGVYEQYF. The CDR3 DNA reads TGTGCCAGCTCACCACCGACAGGGGTCTACGAGCAGTACTTC.

This clone was detected a few times. The junction differs from germline at one of its ends, possibly a read error. CDR3 protein: CSAGVGLPDF. The CDR3 DNA reads TGCAGTGCTGGGGTCGGCCTCCCGGACTTC. V gene TRBV20-1 combines with J gene TRBJ2-7; D is uncertain. In germline, CDR1 is DFQATT, CDR2 SNEGSKA (reference sequence). This CDR3 has 10 amino acids.

The table lists this clone with a few counts. This chain joins TRBV27 and TRBJ1-5; the match to TRBD1 covers 9 bases. In germline, CDR1 is MNHEY, CDR2 SMNVEV (reference sequence). CDR3 length equals 15 residues. The trim removed 5 bases at V and 7 bases at J, leaving 9 bases unmatched. The CDR3 region has the DNA TGTGCCAGCAGTGATAACAGGGGGCATCGACAGCCCCAGCATTTT. Translating gives CASSDNRGHRQPQHF.

The V and J genes are TRBV9 and TRBJ2-2; TRBD2 might be the D (5 bases). Trimming took 0 bases from V and 5 from J, leaving 8 bases between them. CDR3 length: 14 residues. Germline V lookup: CDR1 SGDLS, CDR2 YYNGEE. Here the CDR3 reads CASSVGGRTGELFF. CDR3 coding DNA: TGTGCCAGCAGCGTAGGTGGGAGAACCGGGGAGCTGTTTTTT.

V is TRBV9 and J is TRBJ2-2; no firm D call. Looked up from germline, CDR1 is SGDLS and CDR2 is YYNGEE. This CDR3 spans 14 amino acids. Trimming stripped 3 bases from V and 5 bases from J, with 11 bases between. As DNA, the CDR3 is TGTGCCAGCAGCGGAACTGTAGCAACCGGGGAGCTGTTTTTT. It is translated as CASSGTVATGELFF.

This chain's CDR3 is CASSQDRGAQYF. The CDR3 nucleotides read TGCGCCAGCAGCCAAGATCGAGGGGCGCAGTACTTC. V gene TRBV4-1 combines with J gene TRBJ2-7; D tentatively fits TRBD1 or TRBD2 (5 bases each). This CDR3 has 12 residues. Germline loops: CDR1 MGHRA, CDR2 YSYEKL. With 0 bases removed from V and 9 bases from J, the gap between germline ends came to 9 bases.

The rearrangement uses TRBV14 and TRBJ2-1; D is undetermined. Germline CDR1 is SGHDN and CDR2 is FVKESK. CDR3 length: 15 amino acids. Trimming pared 2 bases from V and 12 bases from J, leaving 20 bases between. CDR3 sequence (DNA): TGTGCCAGCAGCCAAATCGGCGGTCGAGCGAGTTTGCAGTTCTTC. This encodes CASSQIGGRASLQFF. Using reference TRBV14 and TRBJ2-1 for the parts outside the CDR3, the full variable domain is EAGVTQFPSHSVIEKGQTVTLRCDPISGHDNLYWYRRVMGKEIKFLLHFVKESKQDESGMPNNRFLAERTGGTYSTLKVQPAELEDSGVYFCASSQIGGRASLQFFGPGTRLTVL.